Listed below are T cell receptor beta chains from one sample, sequenced in a study of shared clonotypes between healthy human individuals. Here immunoSEQ multiplex PCR was the method, and the copy in TCRdb shows in-frame clones only, minus some. The sample has 2 million to 3 million clones; approximately 93% are singletons. The source material was naive CD4+ T cells from PBMCs. These receptors were taken from a man aged 18 to 35 in good health. Some clones in this sample may be carry-over from other donors' samples. Both conserved end residues are part of each CDR3. A D gene is named only where the DNA matches it firmly. Clone size appears in some rows only: once, few, many, or a class for an expanded clone.

V	J	D	size	DNA	CDR3
TRBV11-3	TRBJ2-1	TRBD1	.	TGTGCCAGCAGCTTAGGACAGGGTAGTTACAATGAGCAGTTCTTC	CASSLGQGSYNEQFF
TRBV6-1	TRBJ2-3	TRBD1	.	TGTGCCAGCAGCCCTTTCCGGGACAGGAGGTATTTT	CASSPFRDRRYF
TRBV15	TRBJ2-5	.	.	TGTGCCACCAGCAGATCCCAACTGACTCAAGAGACCCAGTACTTC	CATSRSQLTQETQYF
TRBV6-1	TRBJ1-5	.	.	TGTGCCAGCAGTGAAGGGTTGAAGGGGGCCCAGCATTTT	CASSEGLKGAQHF
TRBV5-1	TRBJ2-3	.	.	TGCGCCAGCAGCTTGGAAGGCATACTAACCACAGATACGCAGTATTTT	CASSLEGILTTDTQYF
TRBV7-8	TRBJ1-1	.	.	TGTGCCAGCAGCTTAGAAGGGAACAGATTATGTTTCTTT	CASSLEGNRLCFF
TRBV7-3	TRBJ1-2	TRBD1	.	TGTGCCAGCAGCTTAGACCCAGGGGGCAGTTATGGCTACACCTTC	CASSLDPGGSYGYTF
TRBV29-1	TRBJ1-1	.	few	TGCAGCGTTGTTGGAGCTGAAGCTTTCTTT	CSVVGAEAFF
TRBV11-3	TRBJ2-1	.	.	TGTGCCAGCAGCAGCGCCACAGGTTACAATGAGCAGTTCTTC	CASSSATGYNEQFF
TRBV5-5	TRBJ2-2	.	.	TGTGCCAGCAGCTTAGCAGACACCGGGGAGCTGTTTTTT	CASSLADTGELFF
TRBV27	TRBJ1-2	.	.	TGTGCCAGCAGTTCGGCGGGGGGGAGCTACACCTTC	CASSSAGGSYTF
TRBV7-3	TRBJ2-2	.	.	TGTGCCAGTTCACAGGAGGGGATCACCGGGGAGCTGTTTTTT	CASSQEGITGELFF
TRBV6-5	TRBJ1-3	.	.	TGTGCCAGCAGAAGATCGGGAGACGGTGGAAACACCATATATTTT	CASRRSGDGGNTIYF
TRBV28	TRBJ2-1	TRBD1	.	TGTGCCAGCAATTCAGGGGGCAACAATGAGCAGTTCTTC	CASNSGGNNEQFF
TRBV29-1	TRBJ1-4	.	.	TGCAGCGTTACCGAGGGCGGCGAAAAACTGTTTTTT	CSVTEGGEKLFF
TRBV7-6	TRBJ2-7	.	once	TGTGCCAGCAGCCCGGGCGTCGCGGCCACTTCCTACGAGCAGTACTTC	CASSPGVAATSYEQYF
TRBV2	TRBJ2-1	.	.	TGTGCCAGCAGTGAGGGACGGACCCTTAACAATGAGCAGTTCTTC	CASSEGRTLNNEQFF
TRBV9	TRBJ2-3	TRBD2	.	TGTGCCAGCAGCGAGACTAGCGGAGCCACAGATACGCAGTATTTT	CASSETSGATDTQYF
TRBV5-1	TRBJ1-2	TRBD1	.	TGCGCCAGCAGCCCCAGGGGGGATCAGGGCTATGGCTACACCTTC	CASSPRGDQGYGYTF
TRBV2	TRBJ2-5	TRBD2	.	TGTGCCAGCAGCGGGGGACTAGCGGGAGGGTACGGTGAGACCCAGTACTTC	CASSGGLAGGYGETQYF
TRBV7-2	TRBJ2-3	.	.	TGTGCCAGCGGCCCCCCCCATACGCAGTATTTT	CASGPPHTQYF
TRBV5-4	TRBJ2-1	.	.	TGTGCCAGCGGACCGACAGGGACTTACAATGAGCAGTTCTTC	CASGPTGTYNEQFF
TRBV2	TRBJ2-1	.	.	TGTGCCGCAGAAGGGACTTTTTCCAATGAGCAGTTCTTC	CAAEGTFSNEQFF
TRBV25-1	TRBJ1-2	.	.	TGTGCCAGCACGGATAACTATGGCTACACCTTC	CASTDNYGYTF
TRBV28	TRBJ2-4	TRBD2	.	TGTGCCAGCAGTTCGGGGGGGAGAACCTCCCAAGCCAAAAACATTCAGTACTTC	CASSSGGRTSQAKNIQYF
TRBV29-1	TRBJ1-2	.	.	TGCAGCGTTGATAGTGGGGGCTATGGCTACACCTTC	CSVDSGGYGYTF
TRBV5-1	TRBJ2-1	TRBD2	.	TGCGCCAGCAGCTTGGGGACTAGCGGGAGCCCCTACAATGAGCAGTTCTTC	CASSLGTSGSPYNEQFF
TRBV6-5	TRBJ1-5	.	once	TGTGCCAGCCTTGGGGGGAATCAGCCCCAGCATTTT	CASLGGNQPQHF
TRBV29-1	TRBJ1-5	.	.	TGCAGCGTTTCTGATGCAACCAGCAATCAGCCCCAGCATTTT	CSVSDATSNQPQHF
TRBV5-3	TRBJ1-1	.	.	TGTGCCAGCGTAGCCAGGGTTATGAACACTGAAGCTTTCTTT	CASVARVMNTEAFF
TRBV5-6	TRBJ2-1	TRBD2	.	TGTGCCAGCAGCTTGCCGGGACTAGCGGGCCACGAGCAGTTCTTC	CASSLPGLAGHEQFF
TRBV11-3	TRBJ2-3	.	.	TGTGCCAGCAGCGCTAACAGAAGGAGCACAGATACGCAGTATTTT	CASSANRRSTDTQYF
TRBV13	TRBJ2-1	.	.	TGTGCCAGCAGCCCCCTCCCCTTAGCGGGTGGGGGGCGGGATGAGCAGTTCTTC	CASSPLPLAGGGRDEQFF
TRBV30	TRBJ2-1	TRBD2	.	TGTGCCTGGAGTGTCCCATCCGGACTAGCGGGATCCTACAATGAGCAGTTCTTC	CAWSVPSGLAGSYNEQFF
TRBV5-1	TRBJ2-1	.	.	TGCGCCAGCAGCTGTGACCCCGCCGGGTTCTTC	CASSCDPAGFF
TRBV5-1	TRBJ2-2	TRBD2	.	TGCGCCAGCAGCTTGGCCGGACTAGCGGGAGTCCGCGGGGAGCTGTTTTTT	CASSLAGLAGVRGELFF